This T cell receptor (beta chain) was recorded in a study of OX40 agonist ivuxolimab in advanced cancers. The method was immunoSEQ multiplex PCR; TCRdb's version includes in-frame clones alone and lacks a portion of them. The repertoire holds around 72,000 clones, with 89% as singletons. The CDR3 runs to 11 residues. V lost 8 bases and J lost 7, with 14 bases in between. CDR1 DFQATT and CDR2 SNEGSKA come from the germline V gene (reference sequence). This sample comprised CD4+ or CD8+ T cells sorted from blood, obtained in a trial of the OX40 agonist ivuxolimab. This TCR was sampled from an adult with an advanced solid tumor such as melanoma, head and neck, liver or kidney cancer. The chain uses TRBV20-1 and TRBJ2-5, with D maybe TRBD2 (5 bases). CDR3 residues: CSPSGEGTQYF. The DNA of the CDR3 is TGCAGTCCAAGCGGTGAGGGGACCCAGTACTTC.